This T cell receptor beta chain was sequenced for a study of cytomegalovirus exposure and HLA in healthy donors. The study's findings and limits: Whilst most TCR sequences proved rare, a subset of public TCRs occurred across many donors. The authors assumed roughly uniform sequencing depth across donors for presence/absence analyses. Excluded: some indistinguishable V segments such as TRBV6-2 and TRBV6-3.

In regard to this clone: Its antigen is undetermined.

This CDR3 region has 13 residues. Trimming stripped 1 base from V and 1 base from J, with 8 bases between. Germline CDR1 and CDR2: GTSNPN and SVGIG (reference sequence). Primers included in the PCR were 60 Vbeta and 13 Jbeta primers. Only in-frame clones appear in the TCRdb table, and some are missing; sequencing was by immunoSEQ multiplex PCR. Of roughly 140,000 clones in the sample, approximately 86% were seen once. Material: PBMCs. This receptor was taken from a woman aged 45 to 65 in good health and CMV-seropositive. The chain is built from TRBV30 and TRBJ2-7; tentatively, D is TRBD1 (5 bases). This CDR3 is CAWSDTGSYEQYF. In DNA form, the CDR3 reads TGTGCCTGGAGTGATACAGGTTCCTACGAGCAGTACTTC.